This T cell receptor beta chain was sequenced for a study of cytomegalovirus exposure and HLA in healthy donors. Whole-study context: An early data release held tens of millions of unique TCRs from HLA-typed donors.

Study-wide results and caveats: With DRB1 most and HLA-C fewest, TCR association rates differed between HLA loci in a later analysis. The study labeled approximately 150 TCR beta chains cytomegalovirus-associated.

The ends were cut back, 0 bases at V and 6 bases at J, with 12 bases in the middle. This CDR3 is built from 15 residues. From germline, CDR1 is LGHNA and CDR2 YSLEER. About this clone itself: Its antigen is currently unknown.

Both 60 Vbeta primers and 13 Jbeta primers went into the PCR. Clones were sequenced by immunoSEQ multiplex PCR, and TCRdb holds only the in-frame ones, with some missing. This table holds about 170,000 clones, around 80% found once. The source material was PBMCs. The rearrangement joins TRBV4-3 to TRBJ2-1; D unclear. This clonotype originated in a female donor in good health and CMV-seronegative. The CDR3 DNA follows: TGCGCCAGCAGCCAAGAGGCAGGTCCCGGCAATGAGCAGTTCTTC. Protein sequence: CASSQEAGPGNEQFF.